The next 24 T cell receptor beta chains were all read from a single sample in a study of T cells after yellow fever vaccination. TCRdb fed the 5' RACE reads into MiXCR, producing one record per CDR3 protein. The data contain around 310,000 distinct CDR3 sequences, about 4.5% of them seen just once; the ten biggest clones take up 15% to 20%. Sequenced material: PBMCs, taken 15 days after the yellow fever booster vaccination. All receptors derive from a man aged 18 to 29 who received the YFV17D yellow fever vaccine.

This clonotype has only a few counts. The chain combines TRBV23-1 with TRBJ2-5; D is unclear. TRBV23-1 is identified as an open reading frame with a role that is uncertain. This CDR3 spans 12 amino acids. V dropped 0 bases and J dropped 5 bases, with 4 bases sitting between them. The CDR3 spells CASSQSWETQYF. The CDR3 DNA reads as TGCGCCAGCAGTCAATCTTGGGAGACCCAGTACTTC.

This clonotype appeared many times. The chain carries TRBV11-2 and TRBJ2-7, with D tentatively TRBD1 (6 bases). The CDR3 consists of 12 residues. The germline V gene encodes CDR1 SGHAT and CDR2 FQNNGV. V lost 5 bases, J lost 3 bases, and 8 bases lay in between. CDR3 nucleotide sequence: TGTGCCAGCAGCCCACAGGGCTACGAGCAGTACGTC. It encodes CASSPQGYEQYV.

This clonotype was picked up a small number of times. The V gene is TRBV4-3, the J gene TRBJ2-1; TRBD1 matches at 8 bases. After removal of 2 bases from V and 1 base from J, the junction contained 4 bases not matched to a gene. The germline gives CDR1 LGHNA, CDR2 YSLEER. The CDR3 has 16 residues. CDR3 region: CASSQLGTGSYNEQFF. The CDR3 DNA reads TGCGCCAGCAGCCAACTAGGGACAGGTTCCTACAATGAGCAGTTCTTC.

Ten or more counts support this clonotype. This sequence joins TRBV7-9 and TRBJ1-2; D is ambiguous. The V gene lost 5 bases and the J gene lost 0 bases, with 4 bases spanning the gap. CDR3 size: 12 residues. The V gene's germline CDR1 is SEHNR and CDR2 FQNEAQ (reference sequence). The CDR3 region has the DNA TGTGCCAGCAGCCACACTAACTATGGCTACACCTTC. It is translated as CASSHTNYGYTF.

This clonotype was observed at least ten times. The chain links TRBV7-2 to TRBJ1-2; TRBD1 matches 7 bases. The germline V gene has CDR1 SGHTA and CDR2 FQGNSA. This CDR3 has 14 amino acids. Trimming at V came to 0 bases and at J to 4 bases, leaving 2 bases not matched to a gene. CDR3 sequence reads: CASSLAAGGYGYTF. CDR3 nucleotides: TGTGCCAGCAGCTTAGCGGCAGGGGGCTATGGCTACACCTTC.

This clonotype was seen ten or more times. The CDR3 nucleotides are TGTGCCAGTAGGTCAGGGGCGACCGGGGAGCTGTTTTTT. Its translation is CASRSGATGELFF. The rearrangement joins TRBV19 to TRBJ2-2; tentatively, D is TRBD1 (6 bases). The CDR3 sequence is 13 residues long. Per the germline V gene, CDR1 is LNHDA and CDR2 is SQIVND (reference sequence). V lost 6 bases, J lost 5 bases, and 10 bases lay in between.

This clonotype has ten or more counts. The chain uses TRBV5-8 and TRBJ1-5; D remains unclear. The CDR3 is 14 residues long. The germline V gene has CDR1 SGHTS and CDR2 YDEGEE. V lost 0 bases to trimming and J lost 0 bases, with 4 bases between them. This chain's CDR3 is CASSLDYSNQPQHF. Written as DNA, the CDR3 is TGTGCCAGCAGCTTGGACTATAGCAATCAGCCCCAGCATTTT.

This clonotype was found many times. V and J are TRBV24-1 and TRBJ2-3; maybe TRBD1 (6 bases). The V gene lost 4 bases and the J gene lost 1 base, with 17 bases spanning the gap. The germline CDR1 and CDR2 sequences are KGHDR and SFDVKD. This CDR3 has 17 amino acids. The CDR3 is CATSDPVGAGGTDTQYF. The CDR3 region has the DNA TGTGCCACCAGTGACCCCGTGGGGGCAGGGGGCACAGATACGCAGTATTTT.

This clonotype was recorded at least ten times. The DNA of the CDR3 is TGTGCCAGCAGCTTAGAACGAGGAGGGAATGGCTACACCTTC. This encodes CASSLERGGNGYTF. This chain connects TRBV11-2 to TRBJ1-2; D gene ambiguous. The CDR3 contains 14 residues. Germline V gene data show CDR1 as SGHAT and CDR2 as FQNNGV. V was pared by 0 bases and J by 6 bases, with 11 bases between.

Ten or more counts support this clonotype. The chain carries TRBV9 and TRBJ2-3; a possible D gene is TRBD2 (7 bases). V gave up 4 bases and J gave up 3 bases, with 18 bases separating them. This CDR3 is 16 amino acids long. CDR1 is SGDLS and CDR2 is YYNGEE in the germline V gene. This CDR3 reads CASSFSAGARTDTQYF. The CDR3, as DNA: TGTGCCAGCAGCTTTAGTGCGGGGGCCAGGACAGATACGCAGTATTTT.

The chain uses TRBV29-1 and TRBJ2-3, with 9 bases aligning to TRBD2. The germline V gene has CDR1 SQVTM and CDR2 ANQGSEA. V shed 2 bases, J shed 1 base, and the junction held 4 bases outside the gene matches. The CDR3 covers 15 residues. CDR3 sequence: CSVEWASGGTDTQYF. The DNA of the CDR3 is TGCAGCGTTGAATGGGCTAGCGGGGGCACAGATACGCAGTATTTT.

This clonotype has ten or more counts. The chain combines TRBV7-2 with TRBJ2-3; 8 bases agree with TRBD2. CDR1 and CDR2 (germline): SGHTA, FQGNSA. V gave up 2 bases and J gave up 2 bases; unmatched junction bases: 9. The CDR3 is made up of 17 amino acids. CDR3: CASSLLGGGGYTDTQYF. The DNA for the CDR3 is TGTGCCAGCAGCTTACTCGGCGGCGGGGGGTACACAGATACGCAGTATTTT.

This clonotype was detected many times. The CDR3 spells CASRAAGQGWEKLFF. The CDR3, as DNA: TGTGCCAGCAGAGCCGCGGGGCAGGGGTGGGAAAAACTGTTTTTT. The chain is built from TRBV12-3 or TRBV12-4 and TRBJ1-4; TRBD1 might be the D (6 bases). There are 15 residues in the CDR3. V lost 6 bases to trimming and J lost 8 bases, with 19 bases between them.

This clonotype has just a few counts. The rearrangement links TRBV6-2 or TRBV6-3 to TRBJ2-3; 13 bases are shared with TRBD2. The J segment lost 8 bases and the V segment lost 4 bases, leaving 3 bases of the junction unmatched. Germline V gene sequence: CDR1 MNHEY, CDR2 SVGEGT. The CDR3 is 14 residues long. CDR3 loop: CASSLGTSGVTQYF. CDR3 DNA: TGTGCCAGCAGTTTAGGGACTAGCGGGGTTACGCAGTATTTT.

This clonotype was counted a few times. The chain carries TRBV10-3 and TRBJ2-2; perhaps TRBD1 as D (6 bases). Trimming took 5 bases from V and 1 from J, leaving 11 bases between them. Germline V gene sequence: CDR1 ENHRY, CDR2 SYGVKD. This CDR3 spans 15 amino acids. Here the CDR3 reads CAISHQGRNTGELFF. CDR3 DNA: TGTGCCATCAGTCATCAGGGGAGGAACACCGGGGAGCTGTTTTTT.

This clonotype was found a few times. The genes are TRBV5-1 and TRBJ2-1, with TRBD1 matching over 7 bases. V was clipped by 6 bases and J by 9 bases; unmatched bases: 9. The CDR3 length is 13 residues. Germline CDR1 SGHRS, CDR2 YFSETQ. In DNA form, the CDR3 reads TGCGCCAGCATACTCACAGGGGCGAGTGAGCAGTTCTTC. Translated, it gives CASILTGASEQFF.

In its sample, this clonotype was seen many times. The chain uses TRBV7-9 and TRBJ2-7; weak D call: TRBD2 (5 bases). This CDR3 has 15 amino acids. V was clipped by 3 bases and J by 2 bases, with 14 bases between them. Germline V lookup: CDR1 SEHNR, CDR2 FQNEAQ (reference sequence). CDR3 nucleotide sequence: TGTGCCAGCAGCTTTTCAGGAGGAGCGCCCTACGAGCAGTACTTC. Its protein product is CASSFSGGAPYEQYF.

This clonotype was recorded many times. The chain has TRBV4-3 and TRBJ1-1; D is undetermined. Trimming took 0 bases from V and 4 from J, leaving 12 bases between them. This CDR3 has 15 residues. CDR1 LGHNA and CDR2 YSLEER come from the germline V gene. CDR3: CASSQEWSGRTEAFF. Written as DNA, the CDR3 is TGCGCCAGCAGCCAAGAATGGTCCGGGCGCACTGAAGCTTTCTTT.

This clonotype was observed many times. This chain joins TRBV29-1 and TRBJ2-3; TRBD1 or TRBD2 may be the D gene (5 bases each). The CDR3 is 12 amino acids. CDR1 and CDR2 from the germline V gene are SQVTM and ANQGSEA. The DNA for the CDR3 is TGCGGATGGGGGAACCCCACAGATACGCAGTATTTT. It specifies CGWGNPTDTQYF.

V is TRBV28 and J is TRBJ2-7, with 7 bases that match TRBD2. The CDR3 has 15 residues. The V and J ends lost 5 bases and 5 bases, in that order; junction bases with no gene match: 12. CDR1 is MDHEN and CDR2 is SYDVKM in the germline V gene. The CDR3 loop reads CASSQPSGGLDEQYV. In DNA, the CDR3 is TGTGCCAGCAGTCAACCCTCGGGAGGTTTGGACGAGCAGTACGTC.

This clonotype appeared a few times. The V and J genes are TRBV6-5 and TRBJ2-5; perhaps TRBD2 as D (7 bases). The CDR3 totals 16 residues. V was cut by 8 bases and J by 1 base, with 20 bases left in between. Germline assignment: CDR1 MNHEY and CDR2 SVGAGI. CDR3 bases: TGTGCCAGCTCCCCAGGGGCGGGGGAGATCCAAGAGACCCAGTACTTC. It is translated as CASSPGAGEIQETQYF.

Ten or more counts support this clonotype. The chain carries TRBV20-1 and TRBJ2-5; D is perhaps TRBD2 (5 bases). Trimming left V 6 bases short and J 0 bases short, with 14 bases between. This CDR3 contains 14 residues. CDR1 is DFQATT and CDR2 is SNEGSKA in the germline V gene (reference sequence). In DNA, the CDR3 is TGCAGTGCCGATAATCCGGGGTACCAAGAGACCCAGTACTTC. Translation: CSADNPGYQETQYF.

This clonotype was seen a handful of times. V usage is TRBV12-3 or TRBV12-4 and J usage is TRBJ1-5; the D gene is possibly TRBD1 (5 bases). V lost 2 bases to trimming and J lost 6 bases, with 14 bases between them. This CDR3 contains 15 residues. The CDR3 reads CASSLNRGGGQPQHF. The CDR3 nucleotides read TGTGCCAGCAGTTTAAATCGGGGGGGAGGTCAGCCCCAGCATTTT.

In its sample, this clonotype was seen many times. The gene calls are TRBV2 and TRBJ1-6; D unclear. Between the trimmed V and J ends, which lost 4 bases and 7 bases, there was a span of 5 bases. Germline values: CDR1 SNHLY, CDR2 FYNNEI. The CDR3 has 12 amino acids. CDR3 sequence: CASSVVNSPLHF. Here the CDR3 DNA reads TGTGCCAGCAGTGTCGTGAATTCACCCCTCCACTTT.